This is a list of T cell receptor beta chains from one sample in a study of radiotherapy plus CTLA-4 blockade in lung cancer. Generated by immunoSEQ multiplex PCR, the TCRdb table keeps only in-frame clones and is missing some. The table includes some 27,000 clones, about four fifths detected once. The material sequenced was peripheral blood, taken from a patient treated with radiotherapy plus ipilimumab. The receptors here all came from a human donor with non-small cell lung cancer that progressed on radiotherapy plus ipilimumab. The CDR3 runs from the conserved cysteine through the conserved F or W. The D gene is left open where the match is weak. Some rows have no size entry. The others give once, few or many, or a class for an expanded clone.

TRBJ1-4 NA NA TRBV15 TGTGCCACCAGCAGAGATAGGGGAAAACTGTTTTTT CATSRDRGKLFF
TRBJ2-1 NA TRBD1 TRBV7-7 TGTGCTAGCAGCTTAGGGAGACAGGGGGCCTACAATGAGCAGTTCTTC CASSLGRQGAYNEQFF
TRBJ1-2 NA NA TRBV6-6 TGTGCCACCAGAACAGGCCCTTGGTATGGCTACACCTTC CATRTGPWYGYTF
TRBJ1-2 NA NA TRBV7-9 TGTGCCAGCAGTTCCACTGCGGCCAGCTATGGCTACACCTTC CASSSTAASYGYTF
TRBJ2-2 few NA TRBV6-1 TGTGCCAGCGGGGACGGGGAGCTGTTTTTT CASGDGELFF
TRBJ2-2 NA TRBD2 TRBV5-4 TGTGCCAGCAGCTTGCCATTTAGCGGGAGAGACGGGGAGCTGTTTTTT CASSLPFSGRDGELFF
TRBJ2-7 NA NA TRBV6-1 TGTGCCAGCAGAGTCGGCGAAAGAGGGAACGAGCAGTACTTC CASRVGERGNEQYF
TRBJ2-1 NA TRBD2 TRBV11-2 TGTGCCAGCAGCTTAGATCAGCGGGAGGGCCGCAATGAGCAGTTCTTC CASSLDQREGRNEQFF
TRBJ2-5 NA NA TRBV14 TGTGCCAGCAGCCAATTTCCGGGAGAGACCCAGTACTTC CASSQFPGETQYF
TRBJ2-1 few TRBD2 TRBV19 TGTGCCAGTAGTACATATAGCGGGGGGACCTACAATGAGCAGTTCTTC CASSTYSGGTYNEQFF
TRBJ2-6 NA TRBD1 TRBV15 TGTGCCACCAGCGGACTGACAGGGGGTCCCTCAGGGGCCAACGTCCTGACTTTC CATSGLTGGPSGANVLTF
TRBJ1-2 NA NA TRBV4-3 TGCGCCAGCAGCCAAGGAAGGAGCGACTATGGCTACACCTTC CASSQGRSDYGYTF
TRBJ2-2 NA NA TRBV7-8 TGTGCCAGCAGCTTAGAGGGCACGAACACCGGGGAGCTGTTTTTT CASSLEGTNTGELFF
TRBJ2-7 NA TRBD1 TRBV10-3 TGCGCCATCACCGGGGACAGCTACGAGCAGTACTTC CAITGDSYEQYF
TRBJ1-4 NA NA TRBV28 TGTGCCAGCAGCCCGGGACATCCATTTAATGAAAAACTGTTTTTT CASSPGHPFNEKLFF
TRBJ2-7 NA NA TRBV25-1 TGTGCCAGCAGTGAATTAGCCGTTAAGGCGCAGTACTTC CASSELAVKAQYF